The 21 T cell receptor beta chains below were found in one sample sequenced in a study of shared clonotypes between healthy human individuals. The table came from immunoSEQ multiplex PCR; TCRdb's copy has only in-frame clones and leaves some out. The repertoire holds around 550,000 clones, with roughly 95% as singletons. CD45RO-negative, CCR7-selected cells formed the naive CD8 fraction, which excluded terminally differentiated effector memory CD45RA+ cells. The sequencing input was naive CD8+ T cells sorted from blood. Receptors were obtained from a woman younger than 45 in good health.

V gene TRBV29-1 combines with J gene TRBJ2-1; 7 bases fit TRBD1. This CDR3 is 14 amino acids long. The J segment lost 5 bases and the V segment lost 7 bases, leaving 11 bases of the junction unmatched. Germline-derived CDR1 and CDR2 are SQVTM and ANQGSEA. The CDR3 nucleotides are TGCAGCGCCCCCACCGGGACAGCCAACAATGAGCAGTTCTTC. This gives the protein CSAPTGTANNEQFF.

For this clone: Other DNA sequences in this specimen translate into the identical CDR3. The chain uses TRBV27 and TRBJ2-7; 9 bases agree with TRBD1. J was trimmed by 4 bases and V by 6 bases; bases with no gene match: 4. The germline V gene encodes CDR1 MNHEY and CDR2 SMNVEV (reference sequence). The CDR3 spans 13 residues. The CDR3 nucleotides read TGTGCCAGCAGGCCCGGGACAGGGTACGAGCAGTACTTC. Translation: CASRPGTGYEQYF.

The genes are TRBV7-9 and TRBJ2-5; TRBD2 matches at 10 bases. Germline V gives CDR1 SEHNR, CDR2 FQNEAQ (reference sequence). Trimming removed 6 bases from V and 4 bases from J; junction bases left unmatched: 5. This CDR3 spans 14 amino acids. The DNA for the CDR3 is TGTGCCAGCAGACACTGGACTAGCGGAGAGACCCAGTACTTC. It codes for CASRHWTSGETQYF. Full variable domain (missing parts from reference TRBV7-9 and TRBJ2-5): DTGVSQNPRHKITKRGQNVTFRCDPISEHNRLYWYRQTLGQGPEFLTYFQNEAQLEKSRLLSDRFSAERPKGSFSTLEIQRTEQGDSAMYLCASRHWTSGETQYFGPGTRLLVL.

The V and J genes are TRBV6-1 and TRBJ2-7; 7 nucleotides agree with TRBD1. V lost 3 bases to trimming and J lost 6 bases; unmatched junction nucleotides: 5. Germline V gene data show CDR1 as MNHNS and CDR2 as SASEGT. CDR3 length: 13 residues. The CDR3, as DNA: TGTGCCAGCAGTGACCCGACAGGGTTCGAGCAGTACTTC. This translates into CASSDPTGFEQYF.

This chain uses TRBV7-2 with TRBJ1-3; the D is unclear. CDR1 and CDR2 (germline): SGHTA, FQGNSA. V was trimmed by 1 base and J by 3 bases, leaving 16 bases between them. This CDR3 spans 17 amino acids. The CDR3 DNA is TGTGCCAGCAGCTTAGTCGACTTACCGGAGAGTGGAAACACCATATATTTT. Translated: CASSLVDLPESGNTIYF.

This clone has just a few counts. Distinct nucleotide sequences in the sample also encode this CDR3. This chain joins TRBV7-9 and TRBJ2-7; no clear D. Trimming left V 3 bases short and J 2 bases short, with 5 bases between. The germline CDR1 and CDR2 sequences are SEHNR and FQNEAQ (reference sequence). The CDR3 loop spans 12 amino acids. This CDR3 reads CASSLVPYEQYF. The CDR3 DNA reads TGTGCCAGCAGCTTGGTCCCCTACGAGCAGTACTTC.

The rearrangement links TRBV5-6 to TRBJ2-5, with a possible D match to TRBD2 (6 bases). The DNA end lines up better with TRBJ2-7; the J call may be wrong. This CDR3 contains 13 residues. Germline V CDR1 and CDR2: SGHDT, YYEEEE. CDR3 protein: CASSLISGGEQYF. The DNA for the CDR3 is TGTGCCAGCAGCTTAATCTCCGGGGGCGAGCAGTACTTC.

This clone was seen a single time. This chain connects TRBV5-6 to TRBJ1-2; no definite D call. CDR3 length equals 12 residues. CDR1 and CDR2 from the germline V gene are SGHDT and YYEEEE. V lost 4 bases, J lost 8 bases, and 12 bases lay in between. The CDR3 protein is CASSLGLGGYTF. In nucleotides, the CDR3 is TGTGCCAGCAGCCTGGGGTTGGGAGGCTACACCTTC. Drawing the rest from reference TRBV5-6 and TRBJ1-2, the complete variable domain is DAGVTQSPTHLIKTRGQQVTLRCSPKSGHDTVSWYQQALGQGPQFIFQYYEEEERQRGNFPDRFSGHQFPNYSSELNVNALLLGDSALYLCASSLGLGGYTFGSGTRLTVV.

This rearrangement joins TRBV11-2 to TRBJ2-7; 9 bases map to TRBD2. CDR1 is SGHAT, CDR2 FQNNGV, per germline. Trimming took 5 bases from V and 6 from J; bases not matched to a gene: 5. CDR3 length: 13 amino acids. In DNA, the CDR3 is TGTGCCAGCAGCCCCGGGACTAGCAGCGAGCAGTACTTC. It specifies CASSPGTSSEQYF. The full variable domain, its missing parts supplied by reference TRBV11-2 and TRBJ2-7, is EAGVAQSPRYKIIEKRQSVAFWCNPISGHATLYWYQQILGQGPKLLIQFQNNGVVDDSQLPKDRFSAERLKGVDSTLKIQPAKLEDSAVYLCASSPGTSSEQYFGPGTRLTVT.

The V gene is TRBV7-9, the J gene TRBJ2-5; TRBD2 matches at 10 bases. Trimming cost V 5 bases and J 4 bases; bases outside gene matches: 13. Germline V gives CDR1 SEHNR, CDR2 FQNEAQ (reference sequence). This CDR3 spans 17 amino acids. The CDR3 nucleotides read TGTGCCAGCAGCCCTAGGGGGCAGCGGGAGGGCCGAGAGACCCAGTACTTC. Translation gives CASSPRGQREGRETQYF. The complete variable domain, with remaining parts taken from reference TRBV7-9 and TRBJ2-5, reads DTGVSQNPRHKITKRGQNVTFRCDPISEHNRLYWYRQTLGQGPEFLTYFQNEAQLEKSRLLSDRFSAERPKGSFSTLEIQRTEQGDSAMYLCASSPRGQREGRETQYFGPGTRLLVL.

The chain couples TRBV11-1 to TRBJ2-1, with a weak D call TRBD1 (5 bases). The CDR3 is made up of 12 amino acids. Germline V gives CDR1 SGHAT, CDR2 FQDESV (reference sequence). The V end lost 3 bases, the J end lost 8 bases, and 8 bases lay between the germline ends. This CDR3 is CASSLSGHEQFF. The CDR3 DNA reads as TGTGCCAGCAGCTTGTCAGGGCATGAGCAGTTCTTC.

The chain combines TRBV28 with TRBJ2-1; maybe TRBD2 (5 bases). The CDR3 extends over 16 amino acids. Trimming pared 5 bases from V and 7 bases from J, leaving 21 bases between. Looked up from germline, CDR1 is MDHEN and CDR2 is SYDVKM. The CDR3 here is CASSISNRGRVNEQFF. The CDR3 bases are TGTGCCAGCAGTATTTCTAATCGGGGTCGTGTTAATGAGCAGTTCTTC.

The gene calls are TRBV30 and TRBJ1-2; TRBD1 is a possible D gene (6 bases). The CDR3 has 15 residues. In germline, CDR1 is GTSNPN, CDR2 SVGIG (reference sequence). Trimming removed 4 bases at V and 8 bases at J, with 23 bases between. The CDR3 protein is CAWTVGTGRLEGYTF. For the CDR3, the DNA is TGTGCCTGGACGGTAGGAACAGGGAGGTTGGAAGGCTACACCTTC.

This chain joins TRBV5-4 and TRBJ2-5; 7 positions match TRBD1. This CDR3 has 16 amino acids. The ends lost 0 bases at V and 1 base at J; junction bases unmatched: 6. From germline, CDR1 is SGHNT and CDR2 YYREEE (reference sequence). Here the CDR3 reads CASSLGDSTFQETQYF. DNA for the CDR3: TGTGCCAGCAGCTTGGGGGACAGCACCTTCCAAGAGACCCAGTACTTC.

The chain uses TRBV10-1 and TRBJ2-7, with D perhaps TRBD1 (6 bases). V shed 2 bases and J shed 5 bases, with 10 bases lying between them. CDR3 length equals 13 residues. Germline CDR1 WNHNN, CDR2 SYGVQD (reference sequence). The CDR3 DNA is TGCGCCAGCAGTGAGCTGGACAGCAACGAGCAGTACTTC. The encoded protein is CASSELDSNEQYF.

The chain uses TRBV4-2 and TRBJ2-1; possibly TRBD2 for D (5 bases). This CDR3 contains 15 residues. V was clipped by 0 bases and J by 2 bases, with 8 bases between them. Germline assignment: CDR1 LGHNA and CDR2 YNFKEQ. DNA of the CDR3: TGTGCCAGCAGCCAAGAGGGAGCGGCCTACAATGAGCAGTTCTTC. Protein product: CASSQEGAAYNEQFF.

The rearrangement joins TRBV27 to TRBJ1-2, with D possibly being TRBD1 (5 bases). The CDR3 sequence is 15 residues long. Trimming took 2 bases from V and 4 from J, leaving 14 bases between them. The V gene's germline CDR1 is MNHEY and CDR2 SMNVEV (reference sequence). CDR3 loop: CASSLMSGTPYGYTF. The CDR3 bases are TGTGCCAGCAGTTTAATGTCCGGGACCCCCTATGGCTACACCTTC.

The chain couples TRBV18 to TRBJ2-5; 12 bases fit TRBD1. CDR1 and CDR2 from the germline V gene are KGHSH and LQKENI. Losses at the gene ends were 3 bases for V and 7 bases for J; bases not matched to a gene: 3. CDR3 length equals 14 residues. The CDR3 is CASSPTGQGATQYF. Written as DNA, the CDR3 is TGTGCCAGCTCACCGACGGGACAGGGGGCGACCCAGTACTTC.

This chain joins TRBV5-6 and TRBJ2-5; the D call may be TRBD1 or TRBD2 (5 bases each). The end of the DNA aligns better with TRBJ2-7, so the J call may be wrong. The CDR3 spans 12 residues. Germline lookup yields CDR1 SGHDT and CDR2 YYEEEE. For the CDR3, the DNA is TGTGCCAGCAGCCTGGGGGACTACGAGCAGTACTTC. Its protein is CASSLGDYEQYF.

The chain employs TRBV7-9 and TRBJ1-4; no definite D call. Germline V gives CDR1 SEHNR, CDR2 FQNEAQ (reference sequence). The CDR3 loop spans 13 amino acids. V was pared by 5 bases and J by 4 bases, with 8 bases between. The CDR3 is CASSPPVNEKLFF. DNA for the CDR3: TGTGCCAGCAGCCCGCCCGTTAATGAAAAACTGTTTTTT. The whole variable domain, filled in from reference TRBV7-9 and TRBJ1-4, reads DTGVSQNPRHKITKRGQNVTFRCDPISEHNRLYWYRQTLGQGPEFLTYFQNEAQLEKSRLLSDRFSAERPKGSFSTLEIQRTEQGDSAMYLCASSPPVNEKLFFGSGTQLSVL.

The CDR3 sequence is CASSYFSGRDTQYF. The CDR3 coding sequence is TGTGCCAGCAGTTACTTCAGCGGGAGAGATACGCAGTATTTT. V usage is TRBV6-5 and J usage is TRBJ2-3; 8 nucleotides match TRBD2. The CDR3 is 14 amino acids. With V trimmed by 1 base and J by 5 bases, 2 bases remained unmatched. Germline CDR1 is MNHEY and CDR2 is SVGAGI.